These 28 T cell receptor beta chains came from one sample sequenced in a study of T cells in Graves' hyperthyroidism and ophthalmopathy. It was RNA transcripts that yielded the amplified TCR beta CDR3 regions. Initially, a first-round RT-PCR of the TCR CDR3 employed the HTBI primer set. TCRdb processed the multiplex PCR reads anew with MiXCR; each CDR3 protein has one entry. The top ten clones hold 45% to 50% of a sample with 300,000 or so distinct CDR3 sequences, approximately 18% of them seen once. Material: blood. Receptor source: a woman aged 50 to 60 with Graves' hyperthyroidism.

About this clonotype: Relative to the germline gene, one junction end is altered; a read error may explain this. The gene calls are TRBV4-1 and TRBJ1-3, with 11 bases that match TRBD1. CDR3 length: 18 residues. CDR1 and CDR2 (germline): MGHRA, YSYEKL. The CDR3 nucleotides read TGCACCAGCAGCCAAGTGGACAGGGGGCGACGCTCTGGAAACACCATATATTTT. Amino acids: CTSSQVDRGRRSGNTIYF.

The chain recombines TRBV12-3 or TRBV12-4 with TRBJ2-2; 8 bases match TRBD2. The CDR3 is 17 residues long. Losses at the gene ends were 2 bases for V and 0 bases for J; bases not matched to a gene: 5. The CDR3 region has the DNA TGTGCCAGCAGTTTACGCGGGGGGTTGTCGAACACCGGGGAGCTGTTTTTT. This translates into CASSLRGGLSNTGELFF.

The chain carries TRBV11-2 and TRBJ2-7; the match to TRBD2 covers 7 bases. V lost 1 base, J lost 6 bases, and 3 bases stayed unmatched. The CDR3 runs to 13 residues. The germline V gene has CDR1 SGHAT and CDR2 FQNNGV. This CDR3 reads CASSLGGGTEQYV. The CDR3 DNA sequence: TGTGCCAGCAGCTTAGGGGGAGGGACCGAGCAGTACGTC.

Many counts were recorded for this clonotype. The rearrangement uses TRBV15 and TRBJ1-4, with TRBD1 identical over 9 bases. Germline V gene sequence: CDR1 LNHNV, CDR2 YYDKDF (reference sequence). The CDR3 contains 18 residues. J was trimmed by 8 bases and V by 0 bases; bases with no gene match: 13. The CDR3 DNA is TGTGCCACCAGCAGAGATACCCGGACCGGGACAGGGCAGGAAAAACTGTTTTTT. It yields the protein CATSRDTRTGTGQEKLFF.

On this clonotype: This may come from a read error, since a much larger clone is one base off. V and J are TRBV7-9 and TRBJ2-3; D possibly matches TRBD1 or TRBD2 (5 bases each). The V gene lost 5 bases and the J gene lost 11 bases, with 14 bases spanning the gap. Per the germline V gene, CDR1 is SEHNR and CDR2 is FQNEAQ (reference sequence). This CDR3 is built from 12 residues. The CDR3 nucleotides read TGTGCCAGCAGCCCGAGGGACGGCTTGCAGTATTTT. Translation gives CASSPRDGLQYF.

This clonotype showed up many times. CDR3 nucleotide sequence: TGTGCCAGCGTGGACAGGGGGGGTACAGATACGCAGTATTTT. Its protein is CASVDRGGTDTQYF. The J gene is TRBJ2-3, the V gene TRBV27; 10 bases map to TRBD1. J lost 3 bases, V lost 8 bases, and 5 bases had no gene match. The CDR3 totals 14 residues. The germline CDR1 and CDR2 sequences are MNHEY and SMNVEV (reference sequence).

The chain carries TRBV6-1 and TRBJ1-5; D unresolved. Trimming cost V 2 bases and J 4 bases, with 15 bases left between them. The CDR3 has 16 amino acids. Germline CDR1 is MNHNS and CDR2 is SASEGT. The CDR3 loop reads CASSEWGDWGNQPQHF. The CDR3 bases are TGTGCCAGCAGTGAATGGGGAGACTGGGGAAATCAGCCCCAGCATTTT.

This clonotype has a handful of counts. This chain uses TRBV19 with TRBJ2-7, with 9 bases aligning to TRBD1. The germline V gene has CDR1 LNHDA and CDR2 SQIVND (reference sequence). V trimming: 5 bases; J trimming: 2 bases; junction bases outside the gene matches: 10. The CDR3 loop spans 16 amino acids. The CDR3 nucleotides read TGTGCCAGTAGTCCCGGGACAGGGTCGAGAACCTACGAGCAGTACTTC. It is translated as CASSPGTGSRTYEQYF.

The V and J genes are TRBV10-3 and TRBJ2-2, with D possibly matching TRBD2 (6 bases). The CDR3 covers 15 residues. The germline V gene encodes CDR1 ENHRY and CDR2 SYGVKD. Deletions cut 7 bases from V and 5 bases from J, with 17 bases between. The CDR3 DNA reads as TGTGCCATCACCTTAACCGGGAGTAGGACCGGGGAGCTGTTTTTT. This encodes CAITLTGSRTGELFF.

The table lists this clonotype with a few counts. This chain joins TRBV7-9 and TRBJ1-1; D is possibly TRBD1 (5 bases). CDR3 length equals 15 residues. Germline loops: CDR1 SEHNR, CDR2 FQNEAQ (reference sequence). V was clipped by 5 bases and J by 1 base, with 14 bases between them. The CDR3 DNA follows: TGTGCCAGCAGCCCTCTTACGCAGGGGAACACTGAAGCTTTCTTT. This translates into CASSPLTQGNTEAFF.

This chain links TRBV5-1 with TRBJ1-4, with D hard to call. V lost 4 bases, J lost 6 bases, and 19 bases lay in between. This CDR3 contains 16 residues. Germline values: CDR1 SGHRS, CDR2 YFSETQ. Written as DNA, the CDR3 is TGCGCCAGCAGCCCCGGTAGGCCCCTGGGGTATGAAAAACTGTTTTTT. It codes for CASSPGRPLGYEKLFF. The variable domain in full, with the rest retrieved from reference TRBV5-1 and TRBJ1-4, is KAGVTQTPRYLIKTRGQQVTLSCSPISGHRSVSWYQQTPGQGLQFLFEYFSETQRNKGNFPGRFSGRQFSNSRSEMNVSTLELGDSALYLCASSPGRPLGYEKLFFGSGTQLSVL.

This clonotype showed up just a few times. CDR3 bases: TGTGCCAGCAGCTTAGAAGTAGCGGGAGATGATACGCAGTATTTT. It translates to CASSLEVAGDDTQYF. The J gene is TRBJ2-3, the V gene TRBV11-1; 9 bases map to TRBD2. The CDR3 sequence is 15 residues long. The germline gives CDR1 SGHAT, CDR2 FQDESV (reference sequence). With 1 base clipped from V and 6 bases from J, the junction kept 5 bases outside the gene matches.

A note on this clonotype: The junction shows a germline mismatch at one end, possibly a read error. The CDR3 DNA reads as TGTGCCAGCAGCTTAGCGGGAGGGTCCTACGAGCAGCACTTC. As protein: CASSLAGGSYEQHF. V usage is TRBV5-1 and J usage is TRBJ2-7; 11 bases are shared with TRBD2. The CDR3 totals 14 residues. Germline CDR1 is SGHRS and CDR2 is YFSETQ.

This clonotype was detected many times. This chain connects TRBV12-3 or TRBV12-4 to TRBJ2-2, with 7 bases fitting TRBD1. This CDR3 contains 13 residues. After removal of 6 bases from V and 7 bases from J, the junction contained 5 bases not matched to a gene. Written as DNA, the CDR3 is TGTGCCAGCAGACCCGGGACAGACGGGGAGCTGTTTTTT. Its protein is CASRPGTDGELFF.

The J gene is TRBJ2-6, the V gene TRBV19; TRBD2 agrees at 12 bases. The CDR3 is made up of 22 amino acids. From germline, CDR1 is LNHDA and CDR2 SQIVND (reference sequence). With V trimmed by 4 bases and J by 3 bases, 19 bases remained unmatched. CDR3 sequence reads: CASSKATGTGTSGYVGANVLTF. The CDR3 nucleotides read TGTGCCAGTAGTAAGGCGACGGGGACGGGGACTAGCGGGTATGTTGGGGCCAACGTCCTGACTTTC.

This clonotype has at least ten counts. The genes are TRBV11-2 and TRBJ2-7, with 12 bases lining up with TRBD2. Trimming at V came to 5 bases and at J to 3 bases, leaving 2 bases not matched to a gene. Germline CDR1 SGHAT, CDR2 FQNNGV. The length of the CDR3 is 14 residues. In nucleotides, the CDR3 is TGTGCCAGCAGCCAACTAGCGGGAGGCTACGAGCAGTACTTC. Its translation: CASSQLAGGYEQYF.

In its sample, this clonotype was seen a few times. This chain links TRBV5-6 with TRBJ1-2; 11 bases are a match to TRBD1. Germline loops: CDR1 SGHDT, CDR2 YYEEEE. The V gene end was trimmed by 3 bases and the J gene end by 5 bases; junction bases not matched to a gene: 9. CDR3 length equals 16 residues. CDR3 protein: CASSSVGQGARYGYTF. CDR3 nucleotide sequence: TGTGCCAGCAGCTCCGTCGGACAGGGGGCGCGGTATGGCTACACCTTC. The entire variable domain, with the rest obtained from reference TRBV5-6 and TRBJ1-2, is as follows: DAGVTQSPTHLIKTRGQQVTLRCSPKSGHDTVSWYQQALGQGPQFIFQYYEEEERQRGNFPDRFSGHQFPNYSSELNVNALLLGDSALYLCASSSVGQGARYGYTFGSGTRLTVV.

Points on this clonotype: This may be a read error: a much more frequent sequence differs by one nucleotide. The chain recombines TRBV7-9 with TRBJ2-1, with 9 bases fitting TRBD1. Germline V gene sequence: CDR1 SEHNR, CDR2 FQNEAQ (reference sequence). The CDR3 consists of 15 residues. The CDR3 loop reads CTSSSVDRGYNEQFF. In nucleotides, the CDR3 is TGTACCAGCAGCTCCGTTGACAGGGGGTACAATGAGCAGTTCTTC.

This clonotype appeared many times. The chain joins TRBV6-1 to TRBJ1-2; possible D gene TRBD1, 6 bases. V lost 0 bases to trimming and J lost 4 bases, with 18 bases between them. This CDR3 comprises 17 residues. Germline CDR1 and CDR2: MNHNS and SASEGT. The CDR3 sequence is CASSEAGTGMRGYGYTF. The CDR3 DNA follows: TGTGCCAGCAGTGAAGCCGGAACAGGGATGAGGGGCTATGGCTACACCTTC.

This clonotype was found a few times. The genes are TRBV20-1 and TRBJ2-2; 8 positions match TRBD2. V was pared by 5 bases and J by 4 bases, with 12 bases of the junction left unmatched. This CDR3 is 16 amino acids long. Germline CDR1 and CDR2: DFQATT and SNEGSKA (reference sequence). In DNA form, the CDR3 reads TGCAGTGCTGCACCAGGGGTCGGGAGGGGCACCGGGGAGCTGTTTTTT. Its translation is CSAAPGVGRGTGELFF.

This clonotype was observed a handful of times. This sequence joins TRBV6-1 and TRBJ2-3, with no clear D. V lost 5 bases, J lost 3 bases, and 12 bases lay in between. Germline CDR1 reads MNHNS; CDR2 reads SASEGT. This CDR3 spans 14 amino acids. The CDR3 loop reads CASSTYQATDTQYF. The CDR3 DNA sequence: TGTGCCAGCAGTACTTATCAGGCGACAGATACGCAGTATTTT.

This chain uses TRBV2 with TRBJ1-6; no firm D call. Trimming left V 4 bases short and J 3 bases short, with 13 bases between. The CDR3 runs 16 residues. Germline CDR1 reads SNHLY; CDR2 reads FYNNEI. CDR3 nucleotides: TGTGCCAGCAGTGGAGCGAATGCCCGCTATAATTCACCCCTCCACTTT. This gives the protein CASSGANARYNSPLHF.

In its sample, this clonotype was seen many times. CDR3 coding DNA: TGTGCCAGCCGCCGAAGTTCCTATAATTCACCCCTCCACTTT. Protein: CASRRSSYNSPLHF. This chain joins TRBV6-1 and TRBJ1-6; D gene unclear. CDR1 MNHNS and CDR2 SASEGT come from the germline V gene. This CDR3 is built from 14 residues. Trimming removed 8 bases from V and 1 base from J, with 9 bases in between.

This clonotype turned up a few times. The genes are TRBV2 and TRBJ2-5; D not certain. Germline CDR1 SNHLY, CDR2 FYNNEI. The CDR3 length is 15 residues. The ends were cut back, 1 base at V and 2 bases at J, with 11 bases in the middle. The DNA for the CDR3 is TGTGCCAGCAGTGAAGAGTCGTCCAGACAAGAGACCCAGTACTTC. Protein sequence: CASSEESSRQETQYF.

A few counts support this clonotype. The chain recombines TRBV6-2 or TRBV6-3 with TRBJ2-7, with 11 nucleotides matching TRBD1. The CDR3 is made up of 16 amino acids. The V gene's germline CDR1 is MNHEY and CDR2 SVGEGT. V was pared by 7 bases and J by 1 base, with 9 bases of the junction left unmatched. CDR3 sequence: CASTPRTGGASYEQYV. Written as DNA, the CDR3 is TGTGCCAGCACTCCCCGGACAGGGGGCGCTTCCTACGAGCAGTACGTC.

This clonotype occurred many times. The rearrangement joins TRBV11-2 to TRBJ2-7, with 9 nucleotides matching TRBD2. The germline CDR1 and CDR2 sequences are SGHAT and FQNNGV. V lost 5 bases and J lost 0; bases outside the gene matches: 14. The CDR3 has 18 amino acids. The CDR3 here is CASSVQRSAGGHSYEQYF. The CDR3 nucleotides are TGTGCCAGCAGCGTGCAACGGTCCGCGGGGGGGCACTCCTACGAGCAGTACTTC.

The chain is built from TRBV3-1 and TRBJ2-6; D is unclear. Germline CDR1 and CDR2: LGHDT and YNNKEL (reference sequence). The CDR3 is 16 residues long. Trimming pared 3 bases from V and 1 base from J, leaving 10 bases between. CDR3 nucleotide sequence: TGTGCCAGCAGCCAGCTTGGTGGTTCTGGGGCCAACGTCCTGACTTTC. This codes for CASSQLGGSGANVLTF.

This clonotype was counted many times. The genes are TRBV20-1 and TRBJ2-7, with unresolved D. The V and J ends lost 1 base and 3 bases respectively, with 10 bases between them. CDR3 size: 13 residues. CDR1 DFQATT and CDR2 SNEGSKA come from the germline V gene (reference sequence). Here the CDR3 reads CSARVPANYEQYF. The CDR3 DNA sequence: TGCAGTGCTAGAGTCCCCGCTAACTACGAGCAGTACTTC.